The 13 T cell receptor beta chains below all came from one sample that was sequenced in a study of T cells in Graves' hyperthyroidism and ophthalmopathy. TCR beta CDR3 regions were amplified from RNA. First-round RT-PCR with HTBI primers amplified the TCR CDR3 region. TCRdb fed the multiplex PCR reads into MiXCR, producing one record per CDR3 protein. Altogether 300,000 or so distinct CDR3 sequences are present, 15% to 20% being singletons, with the ten largest covering under 55%. Sequencing was done on a sample of blood. The receptors derive from a woman aged 50 to 60 with Graves' hyperthyroidism.

As for this clonotype: An end of the junction differs from the germline gene, which may be a read error. J is TRBJ1-6 and V is TRBV3-1; D is unresolved. This CDR3 is 13 amino acids long. The germline V gene encodes CDR1 LGHDT and CDR2 YNNKEL (reference sequence). The CDR3: CVSSQVRSSPLHF. The CDR3 DNA reads TGCGTCAGCAGCCAAGTCCGGAGTTCACCCCTCCACTTT.

The chain has TRBV29-1 and TRBJ1-1, with D perhaps matching TRBD1 (6 bases). The CDR3 spans 13 residues. Per the germline V gene, CDR1 is SQVTM and CDR2 is ANQGSEA. The V end lost 3 bases, the J end lost 8 bases, and 16 bases lay between the germline ends. The CDR3, as DNA: TGCAGCGTTGAGGCAGGGGAGTGGGCAGAAGCTTTCTTT. It translates to CSVEAGEWAEAFF.

The CDR3 DNA sequence: TGTGCCAGTGCTCACGGGACTAGTTCGCGTGAGACCCAGTACTTC. Its protein product is CASAHGTSSRETQYF. The chain uses TRBV19 and TRBJ2-5; 8 bases agree with TRBD2. Per germline, CDR1 LNHDA and CDR2 SQIVND (reference sequence). CDR3 length: 15 residues. J was trimmed by 5 bases and V by 8 bases; bases with no gene match: 13.

This chain links TRBV28 with TRBJ1-1; 8 positions match TRBD1. The CDR3 runs 17 residues. V lost 5 bases, J lost 1 base, and 12 bases stayed unmatched. In germline, CDR1 is MDHEN, CDR2 SYDVKM. The CDR3, as DNA: TGTGCCAGCAGTCCCGTCCCAGGGGGCCTGGAGAACACTGAAGCTTTCTTT. This codes for CASSPVPGGLENTEAFF.

This clonotype showed up many times. V gene TRBV28 combines with J gene TRBJ1-5; D not certain. The CDR3 length is 11 residues. Germline CDR1 MDHEN, CDR2 SYDVKM. The V and J ends lost 5 bases and 4 bases respectively, with 3 bases between them. This CDR3 is CASSRNQPQHF. CDR3 bases: TGTGCCAGCAGTAGGAATCAGCCCCAGCATTTT.

This chain uses TRBV20-1 with TRBJ2-5, with 7 bases fitting TRBD1. The CDR3 is 15 residues long. Germline V gene lookup returns CDR1 DFQATT and CDR2 SNEGSKA (reference sequence). The junction had 10 bases not matched to a gene; V was cut back by 5 bases and J by 1 base. The chain's CDR3 is CSALRGGGFQETQYF. In DNA, the CDR3 is TGCAGTGCTTTACGAGGGGGCGGTTTCCAAGAGACCCAGTACTTC.

The V and J genes are TRBV24-1 and TRBJ2-3; tentative D call: TRBD2 (5 bases). This CDR3 spans 13 amino acids. CDR1 is KGHDR and CDR2 is SFDVKD in the germline V gene. Trimming removed 3 bases at V and 8 bases at J, with 11 bases between. The chain's CDR3 is CATSDHGLTTQYF. CDR3 bases: TGTGCCACCAGTGATCACGGACTGACTACGCAGTATTTT.

The rearrangement joins TRBV18 to TRBJ2-5; TRBD2 matches 9 bases. Germline CDR1 and CDR2: KGHSH and LQKENI. The V gene end was trimmed by 1 base and the J gene end by 5 bases; junction bases not matched to a gene: 8. The CDR3 length is 16 residues. The CDR3 loop reads CASSPQSLAGTETQYF. DNA of the CDR3: TGTGCCAGCTCACCACAATCCCTAGCGGGAACGGAGACCCAGTACTTC.

This clonotype was detected many times. The rearrangement uses TRBV6-1 and TRBJ2-1; 7 nucleotides match TRBD2. The trim removed 6 bases at V and 2 bases at J, leaving 13 bases unmatched. The germline V gene encodes CDR1 MNHNS and CDR2 SASEGT. The CDR3 is 17 residues long. The CDR3 sequence: CASRPALTGTTYNEQFF. In nucleotides, the CDR3 is TGTGCCAGCAGGCCTGCCCTCACCGGGACTACCTACAATGAGCAGTTCTTC.

This clonotype was recorded many times. This chain uses TRBV12-3 or TRBV12-4 with TRBJ1-1, with TRBD1 matching 7 bases. This CDR3 contains 14 residues. J lost 0 bases, V lost 6 bases, and 4 bases had no gene match. CDR3 region: CASSRQGVNTEAFF. Written as DNA, the CDR3 is TGTGCCAGCAGCCGACAGGGCGTGAACACTGAAGCTTTCTTT.

This clonotype was seen many times. The V call is TRBV2, the J call TRBJ1-5, with D hard to call. The V gene's germline CDR1 is SNHLY and CDR2 FYNNEI. This CDR3 region has 15 residues. Trimming pared 4 bases from V and 0 bases from J, leaving 10 bases between. The CDR3 reads CASSAQRDSNQPQHF. Written as DNA, the CDR3 is TGTGCCAGCAGTGCCCAGAGGGATAGCAATCAGCCCCAGCATTTT. Complete variable domain (other parts from reference TRBV2 and TRBJ1-5): EPEVTQTPSHQVTQMGQEVILRCVPISNHLYFYWYRQILGQKVEFLVSFYNNEISEKSEIFDDQFSVERPDGSNFTLKIRSTKLEDSAMYFCASSAQRDSNQPQHFGDGTRLSIL.

The rearrangement joins TRBV11-2 to TRBJ2-7; possibly TRBD1 for D (6 bases). CDR3 length: 12 amino acids. Germline V gene data show CDR1 as SGHAT and CDR2 as FQNNGV. V lost 5 bases and J 10 bases, leaving 15 bases between the germline ends. In DNA form, the CDR3 reads TGTGCCAGCAGCGCAACAGGGTTCCGACAGTACGTC. This codes for CASSATGFRQYV.

This rearrangement joins TRBV6-2 or TRBV6-3 to TRBJ2-2; weak D call: TRBD1 (6 bases). This CDR3 contains 15 residues. The V end lost 4 bases, the J end lost 5 bases, and 14 bases lay between the germline ends. Germline CDR1 is MNHEY and CDR2 is SVGEGT. The CDR3 DNA is TGTGCCAGCAGTTCTCCCGGGACAATAACCGGGGAGCTGTTTTTT. Amino acids: CASSSPGTITGELFF.